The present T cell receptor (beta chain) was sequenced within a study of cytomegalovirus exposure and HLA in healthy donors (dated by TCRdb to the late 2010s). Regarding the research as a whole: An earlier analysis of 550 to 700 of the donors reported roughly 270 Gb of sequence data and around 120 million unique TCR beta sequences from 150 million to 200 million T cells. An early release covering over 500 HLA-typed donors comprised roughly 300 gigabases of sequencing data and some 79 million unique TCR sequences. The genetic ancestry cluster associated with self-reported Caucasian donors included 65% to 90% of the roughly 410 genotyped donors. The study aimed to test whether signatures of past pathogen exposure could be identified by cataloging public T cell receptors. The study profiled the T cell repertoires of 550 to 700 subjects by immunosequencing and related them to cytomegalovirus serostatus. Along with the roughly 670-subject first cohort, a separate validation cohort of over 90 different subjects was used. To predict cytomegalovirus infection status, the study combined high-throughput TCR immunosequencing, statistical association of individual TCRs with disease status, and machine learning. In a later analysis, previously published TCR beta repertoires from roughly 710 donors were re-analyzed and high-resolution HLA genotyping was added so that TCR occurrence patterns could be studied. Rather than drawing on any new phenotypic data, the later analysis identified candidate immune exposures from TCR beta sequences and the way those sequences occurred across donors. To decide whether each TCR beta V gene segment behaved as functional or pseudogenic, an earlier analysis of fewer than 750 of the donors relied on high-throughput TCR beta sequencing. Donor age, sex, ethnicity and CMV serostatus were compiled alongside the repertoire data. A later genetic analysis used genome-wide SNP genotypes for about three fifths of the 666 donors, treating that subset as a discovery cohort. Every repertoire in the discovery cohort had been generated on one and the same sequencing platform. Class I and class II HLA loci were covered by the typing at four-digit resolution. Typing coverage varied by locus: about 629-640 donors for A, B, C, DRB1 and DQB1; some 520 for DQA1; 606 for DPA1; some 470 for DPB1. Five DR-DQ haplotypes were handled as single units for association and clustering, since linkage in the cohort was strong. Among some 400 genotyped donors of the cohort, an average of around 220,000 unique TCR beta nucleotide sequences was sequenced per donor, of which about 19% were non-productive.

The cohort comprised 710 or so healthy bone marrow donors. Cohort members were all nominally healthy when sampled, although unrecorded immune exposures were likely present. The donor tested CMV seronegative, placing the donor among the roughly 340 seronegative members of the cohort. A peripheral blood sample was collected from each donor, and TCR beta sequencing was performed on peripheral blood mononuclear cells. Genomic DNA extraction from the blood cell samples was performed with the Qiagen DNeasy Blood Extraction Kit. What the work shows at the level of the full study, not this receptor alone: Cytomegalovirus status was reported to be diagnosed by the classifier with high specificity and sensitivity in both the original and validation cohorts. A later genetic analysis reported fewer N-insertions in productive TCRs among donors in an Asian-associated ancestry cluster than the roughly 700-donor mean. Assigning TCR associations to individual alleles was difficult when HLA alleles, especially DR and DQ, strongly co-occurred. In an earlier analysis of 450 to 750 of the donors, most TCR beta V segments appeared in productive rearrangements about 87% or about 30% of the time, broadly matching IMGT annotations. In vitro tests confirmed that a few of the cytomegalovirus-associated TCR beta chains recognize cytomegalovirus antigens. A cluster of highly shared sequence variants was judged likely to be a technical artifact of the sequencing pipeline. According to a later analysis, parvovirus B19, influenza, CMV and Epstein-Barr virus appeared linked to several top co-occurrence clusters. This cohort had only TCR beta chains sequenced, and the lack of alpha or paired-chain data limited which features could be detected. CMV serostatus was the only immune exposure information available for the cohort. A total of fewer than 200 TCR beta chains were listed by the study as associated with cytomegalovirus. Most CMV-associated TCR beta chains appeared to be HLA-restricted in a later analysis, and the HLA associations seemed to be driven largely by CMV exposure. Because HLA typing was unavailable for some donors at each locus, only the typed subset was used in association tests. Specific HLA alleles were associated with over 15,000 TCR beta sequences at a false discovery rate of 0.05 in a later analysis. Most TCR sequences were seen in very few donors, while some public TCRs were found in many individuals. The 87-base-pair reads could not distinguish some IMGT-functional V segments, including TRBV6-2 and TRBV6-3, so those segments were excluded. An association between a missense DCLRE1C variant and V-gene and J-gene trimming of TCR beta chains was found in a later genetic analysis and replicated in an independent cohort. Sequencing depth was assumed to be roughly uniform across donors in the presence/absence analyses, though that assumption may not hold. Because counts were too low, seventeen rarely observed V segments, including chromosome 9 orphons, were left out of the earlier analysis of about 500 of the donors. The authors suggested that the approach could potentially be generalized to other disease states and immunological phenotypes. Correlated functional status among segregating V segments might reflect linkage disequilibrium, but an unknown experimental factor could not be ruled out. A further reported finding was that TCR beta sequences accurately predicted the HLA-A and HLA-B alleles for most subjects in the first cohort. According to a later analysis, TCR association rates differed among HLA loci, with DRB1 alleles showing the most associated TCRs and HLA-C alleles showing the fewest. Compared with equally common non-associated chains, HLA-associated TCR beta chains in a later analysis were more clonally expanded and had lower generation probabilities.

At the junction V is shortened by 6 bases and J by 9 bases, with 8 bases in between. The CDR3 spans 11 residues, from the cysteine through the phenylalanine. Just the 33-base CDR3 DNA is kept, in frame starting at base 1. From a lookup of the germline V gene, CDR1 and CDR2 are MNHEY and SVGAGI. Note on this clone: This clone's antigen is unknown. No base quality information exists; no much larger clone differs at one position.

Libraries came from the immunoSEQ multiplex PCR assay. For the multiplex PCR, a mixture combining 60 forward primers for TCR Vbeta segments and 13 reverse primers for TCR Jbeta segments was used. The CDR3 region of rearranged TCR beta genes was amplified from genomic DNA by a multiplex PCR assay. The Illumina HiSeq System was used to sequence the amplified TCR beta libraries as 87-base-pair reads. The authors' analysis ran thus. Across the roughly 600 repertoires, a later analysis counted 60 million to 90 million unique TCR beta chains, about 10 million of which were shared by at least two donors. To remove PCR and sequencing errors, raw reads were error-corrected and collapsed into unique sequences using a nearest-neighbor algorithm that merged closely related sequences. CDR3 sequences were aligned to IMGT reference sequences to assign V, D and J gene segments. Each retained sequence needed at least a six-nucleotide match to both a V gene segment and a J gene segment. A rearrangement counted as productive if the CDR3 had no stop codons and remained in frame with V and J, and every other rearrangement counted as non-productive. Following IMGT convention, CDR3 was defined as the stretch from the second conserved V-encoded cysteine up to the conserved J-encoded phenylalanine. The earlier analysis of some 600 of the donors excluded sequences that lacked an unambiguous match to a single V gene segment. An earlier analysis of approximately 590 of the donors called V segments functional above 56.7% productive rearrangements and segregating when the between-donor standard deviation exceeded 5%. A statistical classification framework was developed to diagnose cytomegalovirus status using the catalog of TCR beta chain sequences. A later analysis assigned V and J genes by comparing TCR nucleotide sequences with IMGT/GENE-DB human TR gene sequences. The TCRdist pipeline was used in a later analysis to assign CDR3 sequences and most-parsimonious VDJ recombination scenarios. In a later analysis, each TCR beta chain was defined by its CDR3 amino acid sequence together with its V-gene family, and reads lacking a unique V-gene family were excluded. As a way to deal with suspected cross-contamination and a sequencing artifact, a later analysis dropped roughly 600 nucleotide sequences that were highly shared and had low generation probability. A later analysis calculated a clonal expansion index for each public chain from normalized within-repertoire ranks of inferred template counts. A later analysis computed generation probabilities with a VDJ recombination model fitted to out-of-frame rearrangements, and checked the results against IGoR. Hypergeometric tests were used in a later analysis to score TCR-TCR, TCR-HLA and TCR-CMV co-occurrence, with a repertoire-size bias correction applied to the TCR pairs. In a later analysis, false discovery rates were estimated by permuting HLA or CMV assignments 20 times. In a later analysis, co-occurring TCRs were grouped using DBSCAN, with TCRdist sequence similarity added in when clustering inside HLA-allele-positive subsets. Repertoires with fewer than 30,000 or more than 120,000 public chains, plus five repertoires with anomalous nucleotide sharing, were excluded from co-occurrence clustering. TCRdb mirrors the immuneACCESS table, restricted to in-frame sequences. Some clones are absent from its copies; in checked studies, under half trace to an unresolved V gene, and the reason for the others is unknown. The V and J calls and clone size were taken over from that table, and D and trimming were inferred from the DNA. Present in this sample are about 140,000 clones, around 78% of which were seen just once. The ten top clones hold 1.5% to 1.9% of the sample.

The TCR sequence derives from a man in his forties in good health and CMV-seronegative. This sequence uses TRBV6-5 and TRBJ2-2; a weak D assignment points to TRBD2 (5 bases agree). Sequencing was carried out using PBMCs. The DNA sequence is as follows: TGTGCCAGCAGGCGAGGGTGGGAGCTGTTTTTT. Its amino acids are CASRRGWELFF.